The 13 T cell receptor beta chains listed next were all sequenced from one sample in a study of response to subunit inactivated influenza vaccine. TCRdb called the RT-PCR reads again in MiXCR, with one record for every CDR3 protein. The sample yields 600,000 to 700,000 distinct CDR3 sequences, 14% seen once. The sequencing used PBMCs from blood, collected less than 15 days before vaccination. The receptors were sampled from a middle-aged man who received an inactivated influenza vaccine.

The chain uses TRBV29-1 and TRBJ2-5; possibly TRBD1 for D (5 bases). The ends were cut back, 8 bases at V and 5 bases at J, with 12 bases in the middle. CDR1 and CDR2 from the germline V gene are SQVTM and ANQGSEA. CDR3 length equals 11 residues. The CDR3 DNA is TGCAGCTCAGGGCCATTGGAGACCCAGTACTTC. Its protein product is CSSGPLETQYF.

This rearrangement joins TRBV5-1 to TRBJ2-7, with TRBD2 matching 14 bases. With 3 bases clipped from V and 1 base from J, the junction kept 9 bases outside the gene matches. From germline, CDR1 is SGHRS and CDR2 YFSETQ. There are 18 residues in the CDR3. Here the CDR3 DNA reads TGCGCCAGCAGCTCCCGGACTAGCGGGAGGAGTTCATCCTACGAGCAGTACTTC. It specifies CASSSRTSGRSSSYEQYF.

This clonotype occurred a few times. The chain carries TRBV4-1 and TRBJ2-7, with 7 bases lining up with TRBD1. Per the germline V gene, CDR1 is MGHRA and CDR2 is YSYEKL. Trimming removed 0 bases from V and 2 bases from J; junction bases left unmatched: 1. The CDR3 spans 14 residues. CDR3 loop: CASSQETGPYEQYF. CDR3 nucleotide sequence: TGCGCCAGCAGCCAAGAGACAGGGCCCTACGAGCAGTACTTC.

The rearrangement links TRBV2 to TRBJ2-4; unclear D gene. V lost 4 bases and J 0 bases, leaving 16 bases between the germline ends. Germline values: CDR1 SNHLY, CDR2 FYNNEI. The CDR3 is 17 amino acids. The CDR3 is CASSVGRRSVAKNIQYF. The CDR3 region has the DNA TGTGCCAGCAGTGTTGGCAGACGAAGCGTAGCCAAAAACATTCAGTACTTC.

In its sample, this clonotype was seen a few times. This chain connects TRBV27 to TRBJ2-1; D gene ambiguous. The CDR3 contains 15 residues. The V gene lost 4 bases and the J gene lost 1 base, with 11 bases spanning the gap. Germline loops: CDR1 MNHEY, CDR2 SMNVEV (reference sequence). The DNA of the CDR3 is TGTGCCAGCAGTTACGGAATAGGGTCCTACAATGAGCAGTTCTTC. Translated, it gives CASSYGIGSYNEQFF.

The rearrangement joins TRBV12-3 or TRBV12-4 to TRBJ1-1; D is unresolved. The CDR3 spans 16 residues. V was pared by 2 bases and J by 3 bases, with 16 bases between. The CDR3 here is CASSLRRRIKDTEAFF. Written as DNA, the CDR3 is TGTGCCAGCAGTTTAAGGCGGAGAATAAAGGACACTGAAGCTTTCTTT.

This clonotype was seen more than once but under ten times. The J gene is TRBJ2-3, the V gene TRBV4-3, with D possibly TRBD2 on 6 matching bases. Trimming took off 0 bases at V and 1 base at J, with 14 bases between the two ends. The CDR3 consists of 17 residues. Germline V gene lookup returns CDR1 LGHNA and CDR2 YSLEER. The CDR3, as DNA: TGCGCCAGCAGCCAAGAGGGGGGAGCGGGCCGCACAGATACGCAGTATTTT. Protein sequence: CASSQEGGAGRTDTQYF.

This clonotype was counted ten times or more. The chain has TRBV29-1 and TRBJ1-1; D gene uncertain. This CDR3 is built from 14 residues. CDR1 is SQVTM and CDR2 is ANQGSEA in the germline V gene. V lost 1 base and J lost 0, with 9 bases in between. CDR3 DNA sequence: TGCAGCGTTGAAGGGTTGAGTATGAACACTGAAGCTTTCTTT. The encoded protein is CSVEGLSMNTEAFF.

This clonotype occurred once. The rearrangement uses TRBV5-1 and TRBJ2-2; D gene uncertain. This CDR3 has 14 residues. Trimming removed 1 base from V and 5 bases from J, with 9 bases in between. The germline V gene encodes CDR1 SGHRS and CDR2 YFSETQ. The CDR3 region has the DNA TGCGCCAGCAGCTTGTTCCCTGAAACCGGGGAGCTGTTTTTT. Protein sequence: CASSLFPETGELFF.

This clonotype was observed a handful of times. This chain uses TRBV19 with TRBJ1-2; D remains unclear. Trimming took 0 bases from V and 3 from J, leaving 11 bases between them. Germline V lookup: CDR1 LNHDA, CDR2 SQIVND (reference sequence). The CDR3 runs to 15 residues. The CDR3 sequence is CASSIDRAGHYGYTF. DNA of the CDR3: TGTGCCAGTAGTATAGATCGGGCAGGACACTATGGCTACACCTTC.

This clonotype was seen only a few times. The chain recombines TRBV28 with TRBJ2-6; D is ambiguous. The CDR3 has 15 amino acids. The germline V gene has CDR1 MDHEN and CDR2 SYDVKM. With 6 bases removed from V and 1 base from J, the gap between germline ends came to 10 bases. CDR3 sequence: CASRYRGSGANVLTF. DNA for the CDR3: TGTGCCAGCAGATATAGAGGATCTGGGGCCAACGTCCTGACTTTC.

The table lists this clonotype with a few counts. The V and J genes are TRBV20-1 and TRBJ2-1; D is unclear. CDR1 and CDR2 (germline): DFQATT, SNEGSKA (reference sequence). Trimming took 3 bases from V and 0 from J, leaving 15 bases between them. The CDR3 consists of 16 residues. The CDR3 protein is CSASLLIGGSYNEQFF. CDR3 nucleotide sequence: TGCAGTGCTAGCCTCTTGATTGGCGGCTCCTACAATGAGCAGTTCTTC.

The chain is built from TRBV10-3 and TRBJ2-7; the match to TRBD1 covers 9 bases. V trimming: 7 bases; J trimming: 0 bases; junction bases outside the gene matches: 7. Per the germline V gene, CDR1 is ENHRY and CDR2 is SYGVKD. This CDR3 is built from 15 residues. CDR3 DNA sequence: TGTGCCATCATTTTACGGGACAGGGTCTCCTACGAGCAGTACTTC. Its protein is CAIILRDRVSYEQYF.